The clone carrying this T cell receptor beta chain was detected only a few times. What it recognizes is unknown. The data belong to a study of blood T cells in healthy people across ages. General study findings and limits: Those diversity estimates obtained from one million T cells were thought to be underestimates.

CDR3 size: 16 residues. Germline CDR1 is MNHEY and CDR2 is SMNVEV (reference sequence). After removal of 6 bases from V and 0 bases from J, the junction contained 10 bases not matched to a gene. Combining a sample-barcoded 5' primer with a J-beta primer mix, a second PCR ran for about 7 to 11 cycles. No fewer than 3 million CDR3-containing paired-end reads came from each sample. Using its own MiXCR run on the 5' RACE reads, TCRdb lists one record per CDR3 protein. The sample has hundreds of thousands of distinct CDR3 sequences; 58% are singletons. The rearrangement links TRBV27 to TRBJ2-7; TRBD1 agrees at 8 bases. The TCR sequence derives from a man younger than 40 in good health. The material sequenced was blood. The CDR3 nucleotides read TGTGCCAGCAGATATCGGACAGGGTCTAGCTCCTACGAGCAGTACTTC. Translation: CASRYRTGSSSYEQYF.